One and the same sample provided the 9 T cell receptor beta chains below, sequenced in a study of identical twins. Each CDR3 protein gets one entry after TCRdb re-called the 5' RACE reads with MiXCR. Among fewer than 250,000 distinct CDR3 sequences, 5.5% to 7% were seen once, and the ten largest hold about 3.6%. These data also formed part of another study, on yellow fever vaccine responses in identical twins.

Sample: memory (CD45RO+) T cells sorted from blood. All receptors derive from a woman aged 18-29 years in good health.

This clonotype was found a few times. The chain links TRBV7-2 to TRBJ1-4; TRBD1 matches 9 bases. The CDR3 length is 15 residues. Germline lookup yields CDR1 SGHTA and CDR2 FQGNSA. V lost 3 bases and J lost 8; bases outside the gene matches: 7. CDR3 in amino acids: CASSFTGGVGEKLFF. CDR3 coding DNA: TGTGCCAGCAGCTTTACAGGGGGCGTGGGGGAAAAACTGTTTTTT.

The J gene is TRBJ2-2, the V gene TRBV2, with D perhaps matching TRBD1 (5 bases). The CDR3 consists of 14 residues. Germline lookup yields CDR1 SNHLY and CDR2 FYNNEI. The ends were cut back, 8 bases at V and 1 base at J, with 11 bases in the middle. The DNA of the CDR3 is TGTGCCAGCTTAGGGGCTTTGAACACCGGGGAGCTGTTTTTT. Translation gives CASLGALNTGELFF.

This clonotype was seen more than once but under ten times. The J gene is TRBJ1-2, the V gene TRBV5-1; maybe TRBD1 (5 bases). V lost 4 bases and J lost 3, with 7 bases in between. CDR1 is SGHRS and CDR2 is YFSETQ in the germline V gene. The CDR3 is made up of 12 amino acids. CDR3 protein: CASSLGDYGYTF. The CDR3 DNA reads TGCGCCAGCAGCCTGGGGGACTATGGCTACACCTTC.

At least ten counts were recorded for this clonotype. The chain couples TRBV7-3 to TRBJ2-1, with 8 bases fitting TRBD2. The trim removed 2 bases at V and 7 bases at J, leaving 7 bases unmatched. CDR3 length: 15 amino acids. Looked up from germline, CDR1 is SGHTA and CDR2 is FQGTGA. CDR3 sequence: CASSLGAGAKNEQFF. In nucleotides, the CDR3 is TGTGCCAGCAGCTTAGGAGCGGGAGCAAAAAATGAGCAGTTCTTC. Based on the CDR3 plus reference TRBV7-3 and TRBJ2-1, the full variable domain is GAGVSQTPSNKVTEKGKYVELRCDPISGHTALYWYRQSLGQGPEFLIYFQGTGAADDSGLPNDRFFAVRPEGSVSTLKIQRTERGDSAVYLCASSLGAGAKNEQFFGPGTRLTVL.

In this sample, this clonotype turned up many times. J is TRBJ2-1 and V is TRBV6-4; D is perhaps TRBD1 (6 bases). This CDR3 comprises 16 residues. V shed 3 bases and J shed 3 bases, with 15 bases lying between them. Looked up from germline, CDR1 is MRHNA and CDR2 is SNTAGT. The DNA for the CDR3 is TGTGCCAGCAGTGAAAAGGGGGACGCGGTCTACAATGAGCAGTTCTTC. Amino acids: CASSEKGDAVYNEQFF.

This clonotype occurred a few times. The chain has TRBV27 and TRBJ2-2, with D maybe TRBD2 (6 bases). The CDR3 has 14 amino acids. The V gene's germline CDR1 is MNHEY and CDR2 SMNVEV (reference sequence). Trimming shortened V by 3 bases and J by 5 bases, and 10 bases separated the two germline ends. Here the CDR3 DNA reads TGTGCCAGCAGTTTTGTCAGCGGGACCGGGGAGCTGTTTTTT. Encoded protein: CASSFVSGTGELFF.

This clonotype showed up many times. The chain recombines TRBV11-2 with TRBJ2-5, with 8 bases matching TRBD2. V was clipped by 3 bases and J by 0 bases; unmatched bases: 3. Germline-derived CDR1 and CDR2 are SGHAT and FQNNGV. CDR3 length equals 15 residues. In DNA form, the CDR3 reads TGTGCCAGCAGCTTTAATAGCGGGAACCAAGAGACCCAGTACTTC. Protein sequence: CASSFNSGNQETQYF.

This clonotype was seen ten or more times. In nucleotides, the CDR3 is TGTGCCAGCAAGATTGACGGACAGGGGGGCGATGAGCAGTTCTTC. It specifies CASKIDGQGGDEQFF. The J gene is TRBJ2-1, the V gene TRBV2; 10 bases match TRBD1. CDR3 length: 15 residues. CDR1 is SNHLY and CDR2 is FYNNEI in the germline V gene. The V segment lost 7 bases and the J segment 8 bases; nucleotides outside the gene matches: 11.

The gene calls are TRBV10-3 and TRBJ2-1; 10 bases fit TRBD2. J was trimmed by 3 bases and V by 10 bases; bases with no gene match: 6. The CDR3 length is 14 residues. From germline, CDR1 is ENHRY and CDR2 SYGVKD. In nucleotides, the CDR3 is TGTGCCACAATAGCGGGGGGTTACTACAATGAGCAGTTCTTC. As protein: CATIAGGYYNEQFF.